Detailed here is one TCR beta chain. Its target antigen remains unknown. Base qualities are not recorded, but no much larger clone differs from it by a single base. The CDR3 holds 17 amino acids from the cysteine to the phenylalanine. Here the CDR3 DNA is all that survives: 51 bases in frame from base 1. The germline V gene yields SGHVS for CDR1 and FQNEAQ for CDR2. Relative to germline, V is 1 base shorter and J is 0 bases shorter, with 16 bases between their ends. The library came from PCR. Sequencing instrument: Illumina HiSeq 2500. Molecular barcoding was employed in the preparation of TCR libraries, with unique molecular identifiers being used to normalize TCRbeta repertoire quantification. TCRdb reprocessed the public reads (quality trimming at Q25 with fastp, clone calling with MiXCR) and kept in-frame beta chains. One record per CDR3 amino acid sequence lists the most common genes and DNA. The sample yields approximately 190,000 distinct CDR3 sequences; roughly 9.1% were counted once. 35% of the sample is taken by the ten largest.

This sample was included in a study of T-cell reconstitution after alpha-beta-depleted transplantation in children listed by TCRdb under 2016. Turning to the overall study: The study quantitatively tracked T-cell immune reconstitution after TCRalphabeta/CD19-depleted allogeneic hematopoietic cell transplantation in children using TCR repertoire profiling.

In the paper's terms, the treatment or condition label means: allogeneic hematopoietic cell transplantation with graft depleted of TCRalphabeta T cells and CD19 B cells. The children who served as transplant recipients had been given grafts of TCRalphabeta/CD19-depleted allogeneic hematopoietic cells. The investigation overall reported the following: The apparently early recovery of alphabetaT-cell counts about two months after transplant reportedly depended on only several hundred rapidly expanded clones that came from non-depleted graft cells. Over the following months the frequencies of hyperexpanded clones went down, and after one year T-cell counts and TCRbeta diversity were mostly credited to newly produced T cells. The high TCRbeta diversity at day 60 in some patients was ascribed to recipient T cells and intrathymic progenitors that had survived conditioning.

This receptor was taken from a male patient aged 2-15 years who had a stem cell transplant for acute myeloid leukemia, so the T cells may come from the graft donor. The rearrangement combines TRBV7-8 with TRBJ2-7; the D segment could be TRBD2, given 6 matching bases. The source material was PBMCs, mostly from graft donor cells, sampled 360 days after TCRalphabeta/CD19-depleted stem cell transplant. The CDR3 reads CASSLVGGVGYSYEQYF. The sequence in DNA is TGTGCCAGCAGCTTAGTAGGCGGGGTAGGCTACTCCTACGAGCAGTACTTC.